The 26 T cell receptor beta chains presented below share a single source sample, sequenced in a study of spatial heterogeneity in lung cancer (dated by TCRdb to about 2019). The library was prepared using 5' RACE. Sequencing was performed on a NextSeq 500. The public reads were reprocessed in TCRdb via fastp at Q25 and MiXCR, keeping in-frame beta chains. Each CDR3 protein appears once, grouped with its most common genes and DNA. The sample table holds roughly 60,000 distinct CDR3 sequences, of which more than 7% were seen once. The top ten constitute roughly 16% of the sample. The time point label of this sample denotes: sample taken at primary tumor resection. Whole RNA extracted from tumor and nontumor lung tissue, or from cryopreserved PBMC samples, was used for TCR sequencing without cell sorting. Sequenced material: PBMCs, taken at surgery. The receptors come from a female donor with early-stage non-small cell lung cancer.

On this clonotype: One end of the junction fails to match germline, which may point to a read error. The J gene is TRBJ1-2, the V gene TRBV18; tentative D call: TRBD1 (6 bases). The CDR3 loop spans 14 amino acids. In germline, CDR1 is KGHSH, CDR2 LQKENI. This chain's CDR3 is CASSGADRSSGFTF. CDR3 coding DNA: TGTGCCAGCTCAGGGGCAGACAGGAGCAGTGGCTTCACCTTC.

The chain employs TRBV28 and TRBJ1-2, with D possibly matching TRBD1 (6 bases). V lost 1 base, J lost 7 bases, and 16 bases lay in between. The V gene's germline CDR1 is MDHEN and CDR2 SYDVKM. The CDR3 totals 15 residues. The CDR3 protein is CASSLSVGGEFGYTF. The CDR3 DNA sequence: TGTGCCAGCAGTTTATCAGTCGGGGGCGAGTTTGGCTACACCTTC.

This clonotype was found many times. The rearrangement links TRBV6-5 to TRBJ2-3; D is possibly TRBD1 (6 bases). CDR1 and CDR2 from the germline V gene are MNHEY and SVGAGI. The ends were cut back, 10 bases at V and 3 bases at J, with 11 bases in the middle. The CDR3 is 12 amino acids. The CDR3 DNA reads TGTGCCACCCGACAGGCTACAGATACGCAGTATTTT. Translating gives CATRQATDTQYF.

This clonotype has a count of ten or more. J is TRBJ1-1 and V is TRBV7-2, with D unclear. This CDR3 is built from 15 residues. Germline V gives CDR1 SGHTA, CDR2 FQGNSA. Trimming removed 1 base at V and 2 bases at J, with 11 bases between. Here the CDR3 reads CASSLEGRRNTEAFF. In nucleotides, the CDR3 is TGTGCCAGCAGCTTAGAGGGCAGACGAAACACTGAAGCTTTCTTT. Variable domain in full (rest from reference TRBV7-2 and TRBJ1-1): GAGVSQSPSNKVTEKGKDVELRCDPISGHTALYWYRQSLGQGLEFLIYFQGNSAPDKSGLPSDRFSAERTGGSVSTLTIQRTQQEDSAVYLCASSLEGRRNTEAFFGQGTRLTVV.

This clonotype was detected many times. A much larger clone sits a single nucleotide away, making a read error possible. The chain links TRBV7-9 to TRBJ1-1, with 12 bases lining up with TRBD1. CDR1 is SEHNR and CDR2 is FQNEAQ in the germline V gene (reference sequence). The length of the CDR3 is 12 residues. In nucleotides, the CDR3 is TGTGCCAGCAGCACAGAGGGACAGGGGGCTTCCTTT. Encoded protein: CASSTEGQGASF.

The chain has TRBV5-1 and TRBJ1-5; possible D gene TRBD1, 5 bases. The CDR3 is 14 residues long. V lost 4 bases and J lost 3, with 11 bases in between. Per the germline V gene, CDR1 is SGHRS and CDR2 is YFSETQ. The CDR3 sequence: CASSRDGDNQPQHF. The CDR3, as DNA: TGCGCCAGCAGCCGGGACGGAGACAATCAGCCCCAGCATTTT.

The chain uses TRBV20-1 and TRBJ2-1; 8 positions match TRBD2. J gave up 0 bases and V 0 bases, and 1 base lay outside the gene matches. The germline gives CDR1 DFQATT, CDR2 SNEGSKA (reference sequence). The CDR3 extends over 15 amino acids. The CDR3 here is CSARDSGVSYNEQFF. The CDR3 DNA reads TGCAGTGCTAGAGATAGCGGGGTCTCCTACAATGAGCAGTTCTTC.

This clonotype showed up just once. CDR3 nucleotide sequence: TGTGCCAGTACACAACTGCAGGGGAATTCACCCCTCCACTTT. Amino acids: CASTQLQGNSPLHF. The chain links TRBV19 to TRBJ1-6; D possibly corresponds to TRBD1 (6 bases). Germline V gives CDR1 LNHDA, CDR2 SQIVND (reference sequence). This CDR3 spans 14 amino acids. Between the trimmed V and J ends, which lost 7 bases and 7 bases, there was a span of 14 bases. The full variable domain, with the rest looked up from reference TRBV19 and TRBJ1-6, is DGGITQSPKYLFRKEGQNVTLSCEQNLNHDAMYWYRQDPGQGLRLIYYSQIVNDFQKGDIAEGYSVSREKKESFPLTVTSAQKNPTAFYLCASTQLQGNSPLHFGNGTRLTVT.

This chain joins TRBV24-1 and TRBJ2-4, with D tentatively TRBD1 (5 bases). Germline V gene sequence: CDR1 KGHDR, CDR2 SFDVKD. Trimming removed 4 bases at V and 4 bases at J, with 13 bases between. CDR3 length: 15 residues. Here the CDR3 DNA reads TGTGCCACCAGTGACCCACAGGACGTGAAAAACATTCAGTACTTC. This gives the protein CATSDPQDVKNIQYF.

This clonotype was observed at least ten times. The chain carries TRBV11-2 and TRBJ2-7; D gene ambiguous. CDR1 is SGHAT, CDR2 FQNNGV, per germline. V was cut by 0 bases and J by 1 base, with 4 bases left in between. The CDR3 has 13 amino acids. CDR3 bases: TGTGCCAGCAGCTTAGATCGATCCTACGAGCAGTACGTC. Translated: CASSLDRSYEQYV.

This clonotype was picked up many times. This sequence joins TRBV6-1 and TRBJ2-7; perhaps TRBD2 as D (5 bases). The CDR3 has 20 residues. Germline V lookup: CDR1 MNHNS, CDR2 SASEGT. The V end lost 6 bases, the J end lost 0 bases, and 30 bases lay between the germline ends. The CDR3 here is CASRQLRRNWELRSSYEQYF. CDR3 DNA: TGTGCCAGCAGACAGTTAAGGAGGAACTGGGAGTTAAGGAGCTCCTACGAGCAGTACTTC.

This clonotype was recorded many times. The V and J genes are TRBV28 and TRBJ1-5; D gene unclear. This CDR3 has 13 amino acids. With 4 bases removed from V and 2 bases from J, the gap between germline ends came to 6 bases. Germline V gives CDR1 MDHEN, CDR2 SYDVKM. The CDR3 is CASSSGGNQPQHF. CDR3 sequence (DNA): TGTGCCAGCAGTTCGGGAGGCAATCAGCCCCAGCATTTT.

The chain recombines TRBV20-1 with TRBJ1-5; 12 nucleotides align to TRBD1. CDR3 length: 13 residues. Germline V CDR1 and CDR2: DFQATT, SNEGSKA (reference sequence). J lost 7 bases, V lost 6 bases, and 4 bases had no gene match. The CDR3 loop reads CSARDRGHQPQHF. The DNA for the CDR3 is TGCAGTGCACGGGACAGGGGGCACCAGCCCCAGCATTTT.

The genes are TRBV18 and TRBJ2-7, with D uncertain. The V gene's germline CDR1 is KGHSH and CDR2 LQKENI. The germline V and J ends were trimmed by 3 bases and 6 bases, with 6 bases remaining between them. CDR3 length: 11 residues. The CDR3 nucleotides read TGTGCCAGCTCACCGATCGGCGAGCAGTACTTC. Its protein is CASSPIGEQYF.

This clonotype was detected ten times or more. The CDR3 nucleotides read TGTGCCAGCATCGCAGGCGGGCCCGCCTTCTACAATGAGCAGTTCTTC. Its protein product is CASIAGGPAFYNEQFF. V usage is TRBV7-3 and J usage is TRBJ2-1; tentative D call: TRBD2 (5 bases). The CDR3 is 16 amino acids. Between the trimmed V and J ends, which lost 7 bases and 3 bases, there was a span of 19 bases. Germline CDR1 reads SGHTA; CDR2 reads FQGTGA.

V usage is TRBV12-3 or TRBV12-4 and J usage is TRBJ1-4; 8 bases align to TRBD1. V lost 11 bases to trimming and J lost 10 bases; unmatched junction nucleotides: 9. The CDR3 consists of 12 residues. For the CDR3, the DNA is TGTGCCTCCAGGACAGGGATAGGAAAACTGTTTTTT. Protein sequence: CASRTGIGKLFF.

The rearrangement links TRBV29-1 to TRBJ2-3, with a weak D call TRBD2 (5 bases). Germline assignment: CDR1 SQVTM and CDR2 ANQGSEA. With 1 base removed from V and 1 base from J, the gap between germline ends came to 15 bases. This CDR3 spans 16 amino acids. In nucleotides, the CDR3 is TGCAGCGTTGAAGGGGCTGAGCGAGCGGGCACAGATACGCAGTATTTT. This encodes CSVEGAERAGTDTQYF.

In its sample, this clonotype was seen a few times. V is TRBV7-3 and J is TRBJ1-1; the match to TRBD1 covers 7 bases. Germline V gene lookup returns CDR1 SGHTA and CDR2 FQGTGA. The length of the CDR3 is 14 residues. The V gene end was trimmed by 5 bases and the J gene end by 4 bases; junction bases not matched to a gene: 7. CDR3 amino acids: CASSPQGETTEAFF. CDR3 sequence (DNA): TGTGCCAGCAGCCCCCAGGGGGAGACCACTGAAGCTTTCTTT.

In its sample, this clonotype was seen a few times. This chain connects TRBV20-1 to TRBJ2-3; maybe TRBD1 (6 bases). The CDR3 sequence is 15 residues long. Trimming left V 4 bases short and J 3 bases short, with 17 bases between. Germline V gene data show CDR1 as DFQATT and CDR2 as SNEGSKA (reference sequence). CDR3 DNA sequence: TGCAGTGCTAACCCAGGGGCCAGGACGACAGATACGCAGTATTTT. Residues: CSANPGARTTDTQYF.

Only a few counts were recorded for this clonotype. The chain is built from TRBV6-2 or TRBV6-3 and TRBJ2-1; D may be TRBD2 (5 bases). Deletions cut 5 bases from V and 5 bases from J, with 13 bases between. The CDR3 runs 14 residues. Germline V CDR1 and CDR2: MNHEY, SVGEGT. CDR3 sequence: CASSTWTGDNEQFF. CDR3 bases: TGTGCCAGCAGTACTTGGACTGGGGACAATGAGCAGTTCTTC.

A word on this clonotype: An end of the junction differs from the germline gene, which may be a read error. The genes are TRBV6-2 or TRBV6-3 and TRBJ2-1; no firm D call. This CDR3 has 12 amino acids. Germline CDR1 reads MNHEY; CDR2 reads SVGEGT. The CDR3 nucleotides are TGTGTCAGCACCGTCGGATACAATGAGCAGTTCTTC. The encoded protein is CVSTVGYNEQFF.

This clonotype was seen repeatedly, ten times or more. The chain joins TRBV7-2 to TRBJ1-5, with D possibly TRBD1 on 5 matching bases. Germline assignment: CDR1 SGHTA and CDR2 FQGNSA. V lost 5 bases and J lost 6, with 14 bases in between. The CDR3 extends over 14 amino acids. As DNA, the CDR3 is TGTGCCAGCAGCCCCGGTAGTGGGACTCAGCCCCAGCATTTT. Protein: CASSPGSGTQPQHF. The full variable domain, its missing parts supplied by reference TRBV7-2 and TRBJ1-5, is GAGVSQSPSNKVTEKGKDVELRCDPISGHTALYWYRQSLGQGLEFLIYFQGNSAPDKSGLPSDRFSAERTGGSVSTLTIQRTQQEDSAVYLCASSPGSGTQPQHFGDGTRLSIL.

This clonotype was seen a few times. V usage is TRBV9 and J usage is TRBJ2-1; D may be TRBD2 (5 bases). The germline CDR1 and CDR2 sequences are SGDLS and YYNGEE. The length of the CDR3 is 13 residues. Trimming took 0 bases from V and 5 from J, leaving 6 bases between them. Written as DNA, the CDR3 is TGTGCCAGCAGCGTAGCGAGGGACAATGAGCAGTTCTTC. Amino acids: CASSVARDNEQFF. Full variable domain (outside the CDR3, taken from reference TRBV9 and TRBJ2-1): DSGVTQTPKHLITATGQRVTLRCSPRSGDLSVYWYQQSLDQGLQFLIQYYNGEERAKGNILERFSAQQFPDLHSELNLSSLELGDSALYFCASSVARDNEQFFGPGTRLTVL.

Here the CDR3 DNA reads TGTGCCAGCAGTGAAGTACCGGGACACTCGGCCTACGAGCAGTACTTC. The encoded protein is CASSEVPGHSAYEQYF. The chain carries TRBV6-1 and TRBJ2-7; perhaps TRBD1 as D (6 bases). The germline CDR1 and CDR2 sequences are MNHNS and SASEGT. The CDR3 is made up of 16 amino acids. V was pared by 1 base and J by 2 bases, with 15 bases between.

This clonotype has more than one count but fewer than ten. CDR3 sequence: CASSFPQGTAFYYGYTF. CDR3 bases: TGTGCCAGCAGTTTCCCCCAGGGCACGGCCTTTTACTATGGCTACACCTTC. The chain has TRBV28 and TRBJ1-2; the D gene is possibly TRBD1 (5 bases). The CDR3 runs 17 residues. The germline V and J ends were trimmed by 3 bases and 3 bases, with 20 bases remaining between them. Germline V CDR1 and CDR2: MDHEN, SYDVKM.

This clonotype was counted at least ten times. This rearrangement joins TRBV5-6 to TRBJ2-2, with D perhaps TRBD1 or TRBD2 (5 bases each). V lost 4 bases, J lost 6 bases, and 13 bases lay in between. Germline CDR1 SGHDT, CDR2 YYEEEE. The CDR3 consists of 14 residues. The CDR3 loop reads CASSLWDLPGELFF. The DNA of the CDR3 is TGTGCCAGCAGCCTTTGGGACCTTCCCGGGGAGCTGTTTTTT. The entire variable domain, with the rest obtained from reference TRBV5-6 and TRBJ2-2, is as follows: DAGVTQSPTHLIKTRGQQVTLRCSPKSGHDTVSWYQQALGQGPQFIFQYYEEEERQRGNFPDRFSGHQFPNYSSELNVNALLLGDSALYLCASSLWDLPGELFFGEGSRLTVL.